Listed below are T cell receptor beta chains from one sample, sequenced in a study of T cells in Graves' hyperthyroidism and ophthalmopathy. TCRdb analysed the multiplex PCR reads with MiXCR anew, one entry per CDR3 protein. The table lists roughly 500,000 distinct CDR3 sequences, about 45% of them singletons. The sample taken for sequencing was peripheral blood or thyroid tissue (not recorded which). All receptors come from an adult woman with Graves' disease, either hyperthyroidism or ophthalmopathy (not recorded which). Both conserved end residues are trimmed from each CDR3. For some rows the clone size is stated as once, few or many, or as a class when expanded; others skip it.

clone_size: -
v_call: TRBV19
cdr3_aa: ASSIGTTITNYGYT

clone_size: once
v_call: TRBV11-2
cdr3_aa: ASSQERASEGSYEQY

clone_size: once
v_call: TRBV5-5
cdr3_aa: ASSRRTGLNTEAF

clone_size: -
v_call: TRBV15
cdr3_aa: ATSRGRSNQSQH

clone_size: many
v_call: TRBV2
cdr3_aa: ASMGRSNQPQH

clone_size: many
v_call: TRBV7-6
cdr3_aa: ASSLPGQGTLGQY

clone_size: -
v_call: TRBV6-2/TRBV6-3
cdr3_aa: ASTGRGLWQPHH

clone_size: many
v_call: TRBV20-1
cdr3_aa: SAIQGVSNQPQH

clone_size: many
v_call: TRBV29-1
cdr3_aa: SAEDSGTGSAGELF

clone_size: once
v_call: TRBV15
cdr3_aa: ATSRAPDRENQPQH

clone_size: few
v_call: TRBV2
cdr3_aa: ASIPMGRVNEQF

clone_size: many
v_call: TRBV7-8
cdr3_aa: ASSLDRGRRQAF

clone_size: -
v_call: TRBV19
cdr3_aa: ASSPRVSDTEAF

clone_size: few
v_call: TRBV29-1
cdr3_aa: SVGQGTEGYT

clone_size: -
v_call: TRBV29-1
cdr3_aa: SLGGSRNSYEQY

clone_size: many
v_call: TRBV6-1
cdr3_aa: ATNRNTGELF

clone_size: -
v_call: TRBV12-3/TRBV12-4
cdr3_aa: ASSLSAGRNSPLH

clone_size: -
v_call: TRBV5-1
cdr3_aa: ASSQDLSNQPQH

clone_size: many
v_call: TRBV7-2
cdr3_aa: ASSLASSYGYQPQH

clone_size: many
v_call: TRBV29-1
cdr3_aa: SVGIGTSGPGELF

clone_size: -
v_call: TRBV11-2
cdr3_aa: ASSVGLSAYEQY

clone_size: -
v_call: TRBV15
cdr3_aa: ATRARGHDYGYT

clone_size: few
v_call: TRBV2
cdr3_aa: ASSEVGSGSYNEQF

clone_size: many
v_call: TRBV29-1
cdr3_aa: SVDGTSGNEQY